This T cell receptor beta chain was captured by sequencing in a study of blood T cell repertoires in COVID-19. Study overall: Sources were T cells, B-cell-depleted T cells, or PBMCs; the material itself was cDNA or gDNA.

CDR3 length: 14 residues. Germline V gene lookup returns CDR1 LNHDA and CDR2 SQIVND (reference sequence). V lost 2 bases and J lost 2, with 9 bases in between. Original data processing: Quantification of nucleated cells was approximated via reference gene primer amplification. The protocol was immunoSEQ multiplex PCR, while the TCRdb copy is restricted to in-frame clones and leaves out a portion. The D gene and trimming were derived from the DNA, and the V and J assignments and clone size from that table. Counted here are approximately 150,000 clones, roughly 80% occurring once; the ten biggest clones make up under 5.5%.

Sample: peripheral blood. This sequence joins TRBV19 and TRBJ1-1; D possibly corresponds to TRBD1 (6 bases). The sequence was collected from a human donor in a cohort sampled during active COVID-19. CDR3 sequence: CASSIPRGNTEAFF. As DNA, the CDR3 is TGTGCCAGTAGTATACCCAGGGGCAACACTGAAGCTTTCTTT.